The T cell receptor (beta chain) described here comes from a study of somatic mutations in cytotoxic T cells in rheumatoid arthritis. Study background: Right after diagnosis, and before any treatment had started, patient peripheral blood (about 29 ml EDTA) was drawn. General study points: A significant difference in CD8+ T-cell clonality was not found between rheumatoid arthritis patients and age-matched healthy controls. For patients with rheumatoid arthritis, CD8+ clonality went up with age, while healthy controls showed no such change. Nobody had found out which antigens the expanded CD8+ clones targeted.

This table comes from immunoSEQ multiplex PCR, and its TCRdb copy is limited to in-frame clones, with some not included. The sample has roughly 4,000 clones; 89% are singletons. A note on this clone: The target antigen is unknown.

V lost 4 bases and J 5 bases, leaving 14 bases between the germline ends. This CDR3 has 14 residues. CDR1 WSHSY and CDR2 SAAADI come from the germline V gene. The sequenced sample consisted of CD8+ T cells sorted from blood. The J gene is TRBJ1-1, the V gene TRBV10-2; weak D call: TRBD1 (6 bases). This receptor was taken from a woman aged 70-85 years with rheumatoid arthritis. The CDR3 coding sequence is TGCGCCAGCAGTGCTGGGGGAGGGGGGACTGAAGCTTTCTTT. Its translation is CASSAGGGGTEAFF.